This TCR beta chain stems from a study of T cell changes during pregnancy in multiple sclerosis. V lost 5 bases to trimming and J lost 1 base, with 20 bases between them. This CDR3 contains 18 residues. CDR1 and CDR2 from the germline V gene are SGHTA and FQGNSA. Profiling relied on immunoSEQ multiplex PCR, and the TCRdb table lists in-frame clones only, not all of them. The repertoire consists of roughly 100,000 clones, with 90% occurring once and the leading ten covering roughly 0.77%. This chain uses TRBV7-2 with TRBJ2-2, with D possibly TRBD1 on 6 matching bases. This sequence was found in a female donor in good health, enrolled as a control in a pregnancy study. Material: peripheral blood, obtained in the second trimester of pregnancy. The CDR3 sequence: CASSPRLGAGENTGELFF. CDR3 in DNA: TGTGCCAGCAGCCCGCGGTTGGGGGCAGGAGAGAACACCGGGGAGCTGTTTTTT. Combining the CDR3 with reference TRBV7-2 and TRBJ2-2 gives the whole variable domain GAGVSQSPSNKVTEKGKDVELRCDPISGHTALYWYRQSLGQGLEFLIYFQGNSAPDKSGLPSDRFSAERTGGSVSTLTIQRTQQEDSAVYLCASSPRLGAGENTGELFFGEGSRLTVL.